This T cell receptor beta chain was identified during a study of shared clonotypes between healthy human individuals. Comments on this clone: Mismatch with germline at one junction end may stem from a read error.

Profiled with immunoSEQ multiplex PCR; TCRdb holds only in-frame clones, not every one. The sample contains over 2 million clones, about 95% of which appear only once. The CDR3 length is 14 residues. Germline V gene data show CDR1 as MNHEY and CDR2 as SMNVEV (reference sequence). Naive CD8 cells, CD45RO-negative and positively selected for CCR7, excluded terminally differentiated effector memory CD45RA+ cells. This chain links TRBV27 with TRBJ2-6; 7 bases match TRBD1. The sample comprised naive CD8+ T cells sorted from blood. This sequence originates from a young man in good health. The CDR3 DNA reads as TGTGCCAGCAGTTTCCCCGACAGGGCTAACGTCCTGACTTTC. Encoded protein: CASSFPDRANVLTF.